The clone carrying this T cell receptor beta chain appeared many times. Its antigen is still unknown. As to time point: pre-sensitization, week 0. Regarding treatment: therapeutic diphenylcyclopropenone sensitization with weekly scalp DPC. Blood draws preceded each patch test application. The data were obtained in a study of human T cells and chemical hapten exposure. Turning to the study itself: Patients, chiefly female, had alopecia areata, totalis or universalis. Overall study results and limits: Controls formed significantly fewer large CDR3 similarity clusters than expanded TCRs did.

CDR1 is SQVTM and CDR2 is ANQGSEA in the germline V gene. Trimming cost V 4 bases and J 8 bases, with 15 bases left between them. CDR3 length: 14 amino acids. In the original workflow: The number of TCRs in each sample had a median of approximately 95,000 and spanned about 20,000 to 690,600. TCRdb reprocessed the RACE reads via MiXCR and lists one record per CDR3 protein. What appears here as the V and J calls and clone size reflects TCRdb's work, not the paper's. The table shows around 60,000 distinct CDR3 sequences, with roughly 6.7% occurring only once. This sequence joins TRBV29-1 and TRBJ2-6, with D perhaps TRBD1 or TRBD2 (5 bases each). The receptor was isolated from a woman between 25 and 40 years old with alopecia areata. Some clones in this sample may be carry-over from other donors' samples. Specimen: whole blood, collected in connection with sensitization to the hapten diphenylcyclopropenone (DPC). The CDR3 region has the DNA TGCAGCGTTGCGGGGCAAACGGGGTCCAACGTCCTGACTTTC. Encoded protein: CSVAGQTGSNVLTF.